These T cell receptor beta chains were read from a single sample in a study of beta chain features in type 1 diabetes. The method was immunoSEQ multiplex PCR; TCRdb's version includes in-frame clones alone and lacks a portion of them. The sample lists 120,000 or so clones, around 16% occurring once. The specimen was central memory CD4+ T cells from blood. Receptors were obtained from a man aged 18 to 29 with type 1 diabetes. The CDR3 runs from the conserved cysteine through the conserved F or W. The D gene is left open where the match is weak. Size is stated for part of the rows, as once, few or many counts, or as a class when the clone is expanded.

J gene: TRBJ2-5
clone size: NA
D gene: NA
V gene: TRBV30
CDR3 protein: CAWDSSQETQYF
CDR3 DNA: TGTGCCTGGGACAGCTCGCAAGAGACCCAGTACTTC

J gene: TRBJ2-3
clone size: NA
D gene: NA
V gene: TRBV7-2
CDR3 protein: CASSLAARQVLTDTQYF
CDR3 DNA: TGTGCCAGCAGCTTAGCGGCTAGGCAGGTGCTCACAGATACGCAGTATTTT

J gene: TRBJ2-1
clone size: few
D gene: NA
V gene: TRBV9
CDR3 protein: CASSVGGESYNEQFF
CDR3 DNA: TGTGCCAGCAGCGTAGGCGGGGAGTCCTACAATGAGCAGTTCTTC

J gene: TRBJ1-1
clone size: NA
D gene: NA
V gene: TRBV27
CDR3 protein: CASFRGYTEAFF
CDR3 DNA: TGTGCCAGCTTTAGAGGGTACACTGAAGCTTTCTTT

J gene: TRBJ2-7
clone size: NA
D gene: NA
V gene: TRBV2
CDR3 protein: CASKKGSSLSYEQYF
CDR3 DNA: TGTGCCAGCAAAAAGGGCAGCTCCCTCTCCTACGAGCAGTACTTC

J gene: TRBJ1-1
clone size: few
D gene: NA
V gene: TRBV28
CDR3 protein: CASEQNTEAFF
CDR3 DNA: TGTGCCAGCGAACAGAACACTGAAGCTTTCTTT

J gene: TRBJ2-7
clone size: NA
D gene: TRBD1
V gene: TRBV6-5
CDR3 protein: CASSSYRGQYEQYF
CDR3 DNA: TGTGCCAGCAGTTCCTACAGGGGGCAATACGAGCAGTACTTC

J gene: TRBJ1-2
clone size: few
D gene: NA
V gene: TRBV25-1
CDR3 protein: CASLQFYGYTF
CDR3 DNA: TGTGCCAGCTTACAGTTCTATGGCTACACCTTC

J gene: TRBJ2-5
clone size: few
D gene: NA
V gene: TRBV30
CDR3 protein: CAWSVARTDVQETQYF
CDR3 DNA: TGTGCCTGGAGTGTGGCCCGGACAGACGTTCAAGAGACCCAGTACTTC

J gene: TRBJ1-6
clone size: few
D gene: TRBD1
V gene: TRBV7-3
CDR3 protein: CASSILGFRQGAGNSPLHF
CDR3 DNA: TGTGCCAGCAGCATCCTTGGTTTTCGACAGGGGGCTGGTAATTCACCCCTCCACTTT

J gene: TRBJ2-3
clone size: many
D gene: TRBD1
V gene: TRBV7-9
CDR3 protein: CASSTWDSGTDTQYF
CDR3 DNA: TGTGCCAGCAGCACTTGGGACAGCGGCACAGATACGCAGTATTTT

J gene: TRBJ2-3
clone size: few
D gene: NA
V gene: TRBV30
CDR3 protein: CAWSRSDTQYF
CDR3 DNA: TGTGCCTGGAGTCGTTCAGATACGCAGTATTTT

J gene: TRBJ1-1
clone size: NA
D gene: NA
V gene: TRBV19
CDR3 protein: CASSMRQVSFSGTEAFF
CDR3 DNA: TGTGCCAGTAGTATGCGGCAGGTTTCCTTCTCTGGCACTGAAGCTTTCTTT

J gene: TRBJ2-7
clone size: NA
D gene: TRBD1
V gene: TRBV6-1
CDR3 protein: CASSRQGNEQYF
CDR3 DNA: TGTGCCAGCAGTAGACAGGGCAACGAGCAGTACTTC

J gene: TRBJ1-1
clone size: few
D gene: NA
V gene: TRBV18
CDR3 protein: CASSPLEQIMNTEAFF
CDR3 DNA: TGTGCCAGCTCACCATTAGAACAGATAATGAACACTGAAGCTTTCTTT

J gene: TRBJ2-5
clone size: NA
D gene: NA
V gene: TRBV7-2
CDR3 protein: CASSPTGAQETQYF
CDR3 DNA: TGTGCCAGCAGTCCTACCGGGGCCCAAGAGACCCAGTACTTC

J gene: TRBJ2-3
clone size: few
D gene: NA
V gene: TRBV29-1
CDR3 protein: CSAVTGTQDTQYF
CDR3 DNA: TGCAGCGCCGTAACCGGGACTCAAGATACGCAGTATTTT

J gene: TRBJ2-3
clone size: NA
D gene: NA
V gene: TRBV5-1
CDR3 protein: CASSFGRGADSTDTQYF
CDR3 DNA: TGCGCCAGCAGCTTTGGTCGTGGAGCGGATTCCACAGATACGCAGTATTTT

J gene: TRBJ2-1
clone size: few
D gene: TRBD1
V gene: TRBV27
CDR3 protein: CASSSVSPGQGYNEQFF
CDR3 DNA: TGTGCCAGCAGTTCCGTTTCTCCGGGACAGGGTTACAATGAGCAGTTCTTC

J gene: TRBJ2-7
clone size: few
D gene: TRBD2
V gene: TRBV2
CDR3 protein: CASSERGLAGVREQYF
CDR3 DNA: TGTGCCAGCAGTGAAAGGGGGCTAGCGGGAGTCCGGGAGCAGTACTTC

J gene: TRBJ2-7
clone size: few
D gene: NA
V gene: TRBV6-5
CDR3 protein: CASSYRYEQYF
CDR3 DNA: TGTGCCAGCAGTTATCGCTACGAGCAGTACTTC

J gene: TRBJ2-3
clone size: many
D gene: NA
V gene: TRBV5-6
CDR3 protein: CASRVSGAPTDTQYF
CDR3 DNA: TGTGCCAGCAGGGTGAGCGGAGCACCCACAGATACGCAGTATTTT

J gene: TRBJ2-3
clone size: NA
D gene: NA
V gene: TRBV29-1
CDR3 protein: CSTMDTLTQYF
CDR3 DNA: TGCAGCACCATGGACACCCTAACGCAGTATTTT

J gene: TRBJ2-7
clone size: NA
D gene: NA
V gene: TRBV15
CDR3 protein: CATSRDIAYEQYF
CDR3 DNA: TGTGCCACCAGCAGAGACATAGCCTACGAGCAGTACTTC

J gene: TRBJ2-3
clone size: few
D gene: TRBD1
V gene: TRBV4-3
CDR3 protein: CASSLDRGRGDTQYF
CDR3 DNA: TGCGCCAGCAGCTTGGACAGGGGGCGAGGAGATACGCAGTATTTT